This T cell receptor beta chain is from a study of early T cells in non-severe SARS-CoV-2 infection. Study in general: It was bulk RNA from unsorted whole blood that was sequenced, and the chains were unpaired. Whole-study findings and limits: The study's VDJdb matching favored anti-spike CD8 responses and missed private and CD4 specificities.

Each single cDNA molecule received a unique molecular identifier. TCRdb reprocessed the 5' RACE reads with MiXCR, giving one entry per CDR3 protein. The repertoire includes roughly 63,000 distinct CDR3 sequences, approximately 13% of them detected once, and about 4% sits in the top ten. This clonotype has a handful of counts. The antigen is undetermined. This receptor was obtained from an adult who was a healthcare worker with PCR-confirmed SARS-CoV-2 infection or an uninfected control (not recorded which). The sample taken for sequencing was whole blood.

This CDR3 is CSAISKDVYNEQFF. The CDR3 coding sequence is TGCAGTGCCATCAGCAAAGACGTGTACAATGAGCAGTTCTTC. The chain is built from TRBV20-1 and TRBJ2-1; D unclear. V lost 6 bases and J lost 4, with 16 bases in between. The CDR3 runs to 14 residues. Germline V gene sequence: CDR1 DFQATT, CDR2 SNEGSKA (reference sequence).